The 32 T cell receptor beta chains reported below all come from one sample, sequenced in a study of blood T cell repertoires in COVID-19. The assay was immunoSEQ multiplex PCR, and TCRdb's table has in-frame clones only and misses some. The data contain 340,000 or so clones, 83% of them singletons. The sample comprised peripheral blood. Receptors were obtained from a young man with active or convalescent COVID-19.

CDR3 protein: CASSLIGGETDTQYF. In DNA form, the CDR3 reads TGTGCCAGCAGCCTGATCGGGGGGGAGACAGATACGCAGTATTTT. This chain joins TRBV14 and TRBJ2-3; TRBD2 matches 8 bases. CDR3 length: 15 amino acids. The V segment lost 4 bases and the J segment 3 bases; nucleotides outside the gene matches: 6. CDR1 is SGHDN, CDR2 FVKESK, per germline. Combining the CDR3 with reference TRBV14 and TRBJ2-3 gives the whole variable domain EAGVTQFPSHSVIEKGQTVTLRCDPISGHDNLYWYRRVMGKEIKFLLHFVKESKQDESGMPNNRFLAERTGGTYSTLKVQPAELEDSGVYFCASSLIGGETDTQYFGPGTRLTVL.

This rearrangement joins TRBV7-8 to TRBJ2-1; TRBD1 matches at 8 bases. V trimming: 8 bases; J trimming: 4 bases; junction bases outside the gene matches: 7. Germline V gene data show CDR1 as SGHVS and CDR2 as FQNEAQ. There are 14 residues in the CDR3. The CDR3 region is CASCPGGGYNEQFF. The CDR3 DNA sequence: TGTGCCAGCTGTCCAGGGGGCGGATACAATGAGCAGTTCTTC.

This clone appeared once. This chain joins TRBV19 and TRBJ2-3; D uncertain. Per the germline V gene, CDR1 is LNHDA and CDR2 is SQIVND (reference sequence). This CDR3 comprises 14 residues. V was pared by 3 bases and J by 4 bases, with 11 bases between. CDR3 protein: CASSILASADTQYF. The CDR3 DNA reads as TGTGCCAGTAGTATCTTAGCATCGGCAGATACGCAGTATTTT.

The chain has TRBV5-6 and TRBJ2-4, with TRBD2 as a possible D gene (6 bases). Germline-derived CDR1 and CDR2 are SGHDT and YYEEEE. V lost 4 bases and J 7 bases, leaving 15 bases between the germline ends. CDR3 length equals 14 residues. For the CDR3, the DNA is TGTGCCAGCAGCCAGGGACTCCTCAAGAACATTCAGTACTTC. Its translation: CASSQGLLKNIQYF.

This sequence joins TRBV5-1 and TRBJ1-3; the D gene is possibly TRBD1 (6 bases). This CDR3 region has 15 residues. The germline V gene has CDR1 SGHRS and CDR2 YFSETQ. V lost 0 bases to trimming and J lost 2 bases, with 9 bases between them. The CDR3 protein is CASSLAGATGNTIYF. The CDR3 region has the DNA TGCGCCAGCAGCTTGGCAGGGGCGACTGGAAACACCATATATTTT.

The V gene is TRBV25-1, the J gene TRBJ2-6; TRBD1 aligns across 8 bases. The CDR3 spans 17 residues. The V segment lost 3 bases and the J segment 4 bases; nucleotides outside the gene matches: 8. The germline gives CDR1 MGHDK, CDR2 SYGVNS. The DNA for the CDR3 is TGTGCCAGCAGTGAGGGGACAGGCCTTGTGGGGGCCAACGTCCTGACTTTC. Its protein product is CASSEGTGLVGANVLTF.

The chain links TRBV19 to TRBJ2-7, with TRBD2 matching over 15 bases. The V segment lost 5 bases and the J segment 3 bases; nucleotides outside the gene matches: 2. Germline V lookup: CDR1 LNHDA, CDR2 SQIVND (reference sequence). The CDR3 totals 15 residues. CDR3 loop: CASSGLAGGDYEQYF. The CDR3 DNA reads TGTGCCAGTAGTGGACTAGCGGGGGGGGACTACGAGCAGTACTTC.

The chain couples TRBV25-1 to TRBJ1-2; TRBD1 might be the D (5 bases). The CDR3 consists of 16 residues. The germline CDR1 and CDR2 sequences are MGHDK and SYGVNS. Trimming took off 1 base at V and 0 bases at J, with 12 bases between the two ends. The CDR3 protein is CASSELGAGANYGYTF. The CDR3 DNA is TGTGCCAGCAGTGAATTAGGGGCAGGAGCTAACTATGGCTACACCTTC.

This clone was recorded only once. The rearrangement links TRBV11-2 to TRBJ2-2; no clear D gene. V was clipped by 0 bases and J by 4 bases, with 12 bases between them. CDR3 length equals 16 residues. Germline loops: CDR1 SGHAT, CDR2 FQNNGV. DNA of the CDR3: TGTGCCAGCAGCTTAGATATTTCTTCCCTCACCGGGGAGCTGTTTTTT. Amino acid sequence: CASSLDISSLTGELFF. The full variable domain, rest sourced from reference TRBV11-2 and TRBJ2-2, is EAGVAQSPRYKIIEKRQSVAFWCNPISGHATLYWYQQILGQGPKLLIQFQNNGVVDDSQLPKDRFSAERLKGVDSTLKIQPAKLEDSAVYLCASSLDISSLTGELFFGEGSRLTVL.

CDR3 protein: CASRVGGELAGRNIQYF. The DNA of the CDR3 is TGTGCCAGTAGAGTTGGGGGAGAACTAGCGGGCCGAAACATTCAGTACTTC. The chain carries TRBV19 and TRBJ2-4, with 9 bases aligning to TRBD2. V was pared by 6 bases and J by 6 bases, with 15 bases of the junction left unmatched. Germline values: CDR1 LNHDA, CDR2 SQIVND (reference sequence). The CDR3 spans 17 residues.

This clone was seen just once. The rearrangement links TRBV30 to TRBJ1-4; a possible D gene is TRBD1 (5 bases). The germline V and J ends were trimmed by 3 bases and 0 bases, with 11 bases remaining between them. In germline, CDR1 is GTSNPN, CDR2 SVGIG (reference sequence). The CDR3 consists of 15 residues. For the CDR3, the DNA is TGTGCCTGGAGGGGGGGACTTTCAACTAATGAAAAACTGTTTTTT. This sequence encodes CAWRGGLSTNEKLFF.

The genes are TRBV9 and TRBJ1-2, with D hard to call. The germline gives CDR1 SGDLS, CDR2 YYNGEE. This CDR3 contains 12 residues. Trimming stripped 0 bases from V and 4 bases from J, with 4 bases between. The CDR3 DNA sequence: TGTGCCAGCAGCGTAGGCGGCTATGGCTACACCTTC. It encodes CASSVGGYGYTF. The full variable domain, its missing parts supplied by reference TRBV9 and TRBJ1-2, is DSGVTQTPKHLITATGQRVTLRCSPRSGDLSVYWYQQSLDQGLQFLIQYYNGEERAKGNILERFSAQQFPDLHSELNLSSLELGDSALYFCASSVGGYGYTFGSGTRLTVV.

V usage is TRBV11-1 and J usage is TRBJ1-2; no reliable D call. The CDR3 is 14 residues long. The germline gives CDR1 SGHAT, CDR2 FQDESV (reference sequence). V was shortened by 5 bases and J by 3 bases, with 13 bases between the two germline ends. CDR3 amino acids: CASSLQSADYGYTF. CDR3 nucleotides: TGTGCCAGCAGCCTACAGTCAGCCGACTATGGCTACACCTTC.

The chain is built from TRBV7-2 and TRBJ2-1; 12 nucleotides agree with TRBD2. This CDR3 spans 15 amino acids. V gave up 4 bases and J gave up 9 bases; unmatched junction bases: 7. Germline CDR1 reads SGHTA; CDR2 reads FQGNSA. The CDR3 protein is CASSWTSGNPGEQFF. Here the CDR3 DNA reads TGTGCCAGCAGCTGGACTAGCGGGAACCCTGGTGAGCAGTTCTTC. The whole variable domain, filled in from reference TRBV7-2 and TRBJ2-1, reads GAGVSQSPSNKVTEKGKDVELRCDPISGHTALYWYRQSLGQGLEFLIYFQGNSAPDKSGLPSDRFSAERTGGSVSTLTIQRTQQEDSAVYLCASSWTSGNPGEQFFGPGTRLTVL.

The gene calls are TRBV18 and TRBJ1-1; weak D call: TRBD1 (6 bases). Trimming removed 2 bases from V and 0 bases from J, with 10 bases in between. Looked up from germline, CDR1 is KGHSH and CDR2 is LQKENI. The CDR3 contains 15 residues. CDR3 loop: CASSPEGVVNTEAFF. The DNA for the CDR3 is TGTGCCAGCTCACCAGAGGGGGTCGTGAACACTGAAGCTTTCTTT.

The V gene is TRBV7-2, the J gene TRBJ2-7, with 9 bases fitting TRBD1. Germline values: CDR1 SGHTA, CDR2 FQGNSA. Trimming at V came to 4 bases and at J to 3 bases, leaving 4 bases not matched to a gene. CDR3 length equals 14 residues. CDR3 protein: CASSSSGQGYEQYF. The CDR3 bases are TGTGCCAGCAGCTCGTCGGGACAGGGCTACGAGCAGTACTTC.

This clone was recorded only once. The J gene is TRBJ2-1, the V gene TRBV7-2; 10 nucleotides align to TRBD2. The CDR3 totals 15 residues. V was pared by 4 bases and J by 12 bases, with 12 bases of the junction left unmatched. In germline, CDR1 is SGHTA, CDR2 FQGNSA. The CDR3 region has the DNA TGTGCCAGCAGCTCCGATGGATTAGCGGGGGGTCGGCAGTTCTTC. It specifies CASSSDGLAGGRQFF.

This chain links TRBV5-1 with TRBJ1-4; D is ambiguous. The CDR3 spans 14 residues. The germline V gene has CDR1 SGHRS and CDR2 YFSETQ. Deletions cut 2 bases from V and 7 bases from J, with 12 bases between. CDR3 coding DNA: TGCGCCAGCAGCTTACGCGACCCGGGTGAAAAACTGTTTTTT. The encoded protein is CASSLRDPGEKLFF.

This rearrangement joins TRBV7-3 to TRBJ2-1; possibly TRBD2 for D (5 bases). CDR3 size: 13 residues. CDR1 is SGHTA and CDR2 is FQGTGA in the germline V gene. Trimming pared 5 bases from V and 7 bases from J, leaving 12 bases between. DNA for the CDR3: TGTGCCAGCAGCCCCAGGACTGTGAATGAGCAGTTCTTC. Protein sequence: CASSPRTVNEQFF.

The gene calls are TRBV12-3 or TRBV12-4 and TRBJ2-7; D possibly corresponds to TRBD2 (6 bases). V dropped 5 bases and J dropped 3 bases, with 8 bases sitting between them. This CDR3 is 12 amino acids long. CDR3: CASSGGFYEQYF. The CDR3 region has the DNA TGTGCCAGCAGTGGGGGGTTCTACGAGCAGTACTTC.

The chain is built from TRBV20-1 and TRBJ2-1; 9 nucleotides line up with TRBD1. Germline V lookup: CDR1 DFQATT, CDR2 SNEGSKA (reference sequence). The CDR3 sequence is 11 residues long. CDR3 sequence (DNA): TGCAGCACAGGGGGCGCGGATGAGCAGTTCTTC. This encodes CSTGGADEQFF.

This clone was seen more than once but under ten times. The V gene is TRBV6-4, the J gene TRBJ2-1, with TRBD1 identical over 9 bases. The CDR3 has 16 residues. CDR1 is MRHNA and CDR2 is SNTAGT in the germline V gene. Trimming at V came to 2 bases and at J to 10 bases, leaving 12 bases not matched to a gene. This CDR3 is CASSDEGQGAGREQFF. The DNA of the CDR3 is TGTGCCAGCAGTGACGAGGGACAGGGAGCCGGTAGGGAGCAGTTCTTC.

V usage is TRBV5-4 and J usage is TRBJ1-6; D possibly corresponds to TRBD1 (6 bases). CDR3 size: 16 residues. The V gene lost 4 bases and the J gene lost 9 bases, with 20 bases spanning the gap. The germline V gene encodes CDR1 SGHNT and CDR2 YYREEE (reference sequence). CDR3 nucleotides: TGTGCCAGCAGCCCTTTAGGGGGAAGTACTAGTTCACCCCTCCACTTT. It yields the protein CASSPLGGSTSSPLHF.

In DNA form, the CDR3 reads TGTGCCAGCAGACTAGCGGGATACGAGCAGTACTTC. Its translation is CASRLAGYEQYF. The V and J genes are TRBV12-3 or TRBV12-4 and TRBJ2-7; TRBD2 matches 10 bases. The length of the CDR3 is 12 residues. V gave up 6 bases and J gave up 4 bases; unmatched junction bases: 0.

This chain joins TRBV6-2 or TRBV6-3 and TRBJ2-4; a possible D gene is TRBD2 (5 bases). The CDR3 is made up of 16 amino acids. V was clipped by 4 bases and J by 0 bases, with 13 bases between them. Germline loops: CDR1 MNHEY, CDR2 SVGEGT. The CDR3 DNA reads as TGTGCCAGCAGTTTCCCCAGCGGACTAGCCAAAAACATTCAGTACTTC. It translates to CASSFPSGLAKNIQYF.

The chain is built from TRBV11-2 and TRBJ1-2, with 8 nucleotides matching TRBD1. Germline CDR1 and CDR2: SGHAT and FQNNGV. The CDR3 loop spans 15 amino acids. With V trimmed by 3 bases and J by 4 bases, 7 bases remained unmatched. CDR3 coding DNA: TGTGCCAGCAGCTTCCGGGACAGGCCTTTCTATGGCTACACCTTC. Translation: CASSFRDRPFYGYTF.

The chain is built from TRBV7-2 and TRBJ1-1, with 7 bases matching TRBD1. Trimming at V came to 5 bases and at J to 10 bases, leaving 4 bases not matched to a gene. Germline V gene data show CDR1 as SGHTA and CDR2 as FQGNSA. CDR3 size: 11 residues. CDR3 amino acids: CASSLNRGAFF. In nucleotides, the CDR3 is TGTGCCAGCAGCCTAAACAGGGGAGCTTTCTTT.

The rearrangement uses TRBV18 and TRBJ2-2; weak D call: TRBD1 (5 bases). The CDR3 spans 15 residues. V lost 3 bases and J 0 bases, leaving 8 bases between the germline ends. Germline values: CDR1 KGHSH, CDR2 LQKENI. The CDR3 DNA follows: TGTGCCAGCTCACCTGAGACAGCGAACACCGGGGAGCTGTTTTTT. This gives the protein CASSPETANTGELFF.

The chain combines TRBV5-1 with TRBJ1-5, with D possibly being TRBD1 (5 bases). V was trimmed by 5 bases and J by 9 bases, leaving 15 bases between them. Per germline, CDR1 SGHRS and CDR2 YFSETQ. The CDR3 is made up of 13 amino acids. The CDR3 DNA reads TGCGCCAGCAGAAGAGACGGGGGGTCGCCCCAGCATTTT. It codes for CASRRDGGSPQHF.

DNA of the CDR3: TGCGCCAGCAGCCGAACACATGGACAGGGCCGGGAACTCTACGAGCAGTACTTC. Its translation is CASSRTHGQGRELYEQYF. V is TRBV4-1 and J is TRBJ2-7; 8 positions match TRBD1. Trimming at V came to 4 bases and at J to 3 bases, leaving 17 bases not matched to a gene. The CDR3 has 18 amino acids. CDR1 is MGHRA and CDR2 is YSYEKL in the germline V gene.

V gene TRBV18 combines with J gene TRBJ1-1; the D is unclear. The V and J ends lost 11 bases and 1 base respectively, with 11 bases between them. CDR1 is KGHSH and CDR2 is LQKENI in the germline V gene. The CDR3 extends over 12 amino acids. The CDR3 reads CASWAGNTEAFF. Written as DNA, the CDR3 is TGTGCCTCCTGGGCCGGGAACACTGAAGCTTTCTTT. Full variable domain (missing parts from reference TRBV18 and TRBJ1-1): NAGVMQNPRHLVRRRGQEARLRCSPMKGHSHVYWYRQLPEEGLKFMVYLQKENIIDESGMPKERFSAEFPKEGPSILRIQQVVRGDSAAYFCASWAGNTEAFFGQGTRLTVV.

This rearrangement joins TRBV5-1 to TRBJ2-1, with 8 bases matching TRBD2. The V segment lost 1 base and the J segment 9 bases; nucleotides outside the gene matches: 6. The CDR3 has 14 residues. In germline, CDR1 is SGHRS, CDR2 YFSETQ. The CDR3 loop is CASSLSQRESEQFF. The DNA of the CDR3 is TGCGCCAGCAGCTTGTCGCAGCGGGAGAGTGAGCAGTTCTTC.